This TCR beta chain was obtained from a study of blood T cell repertoires in COVID-19. Clones were read by immunoSEQ multiplex PCR, and TCRdb kept only the in-frame ones, dropping some. This sample has approximately 350,000 clones, with about 90% found just once. Germline V CDR1 and CDR2: MGHDK, SYGVNS. This CDR3 has 13 residues. Trimming removed 4 bases from V and 0 bases from J, with 7 bases in between. V and J are TRBV25-1 and TRBJ2-7, with D maybe TRBD2 (5 bases). Sequenced material: PBMCs or T cells enriched from blood (not recorded which). The sequence was obtained from a woman aged 25 to 39 who had recovered from COVID-19. The DNA for the CDR3 is TGTGCCAGCAGTGGGGCGGGCTCCTACGAGCAGTACTTC. Amino acids: CASSGAGSYEQYF.